Described below is a single TCR beta chain sequence and its context. Antigen specificity is unknown. The data were taken from a study of cytomegalovirus exposure and HLA in healthy donors. Study results and limitations: A later analysis linked a missense variant in DCLRE1C to the trimming of TCR beta V and J genes. Links to common viral pathogens appeared, in a later analysis, for several of the most significant clusters. Highly shared sequence variants in one cluster were likely a sequencing artifact.

V dropped 3 bases and J dropped 0; count of bases not matched to a gene: 8. The CDR3 contains 16 residues. Germline assignment: CDR1 SGHRS and CDR2 YFSETQ. 13 Jbeta primers and 60 Vbeta primers were used for the PCR. Libraries were prepared by immunoSEQ multiplex PCR; TCRdb keeps only in-frame clonotypes and omits some of them. The sample lists under 150,000 clones, approximately 70% occurring once. The sequencing input was PBMCs. This receptor was obtained from a human donor in good health. The chain is built from TRBV5-1 and TRBJ2-5, with 7 bases fitting TRBD2. The DNA for the CDR3 is TGCGCCAGCAGCTCTCCTAGCGGATCGTACCAAGAGACCCAGTACTTC. This encodes CASSSPSGSYQETQYF.